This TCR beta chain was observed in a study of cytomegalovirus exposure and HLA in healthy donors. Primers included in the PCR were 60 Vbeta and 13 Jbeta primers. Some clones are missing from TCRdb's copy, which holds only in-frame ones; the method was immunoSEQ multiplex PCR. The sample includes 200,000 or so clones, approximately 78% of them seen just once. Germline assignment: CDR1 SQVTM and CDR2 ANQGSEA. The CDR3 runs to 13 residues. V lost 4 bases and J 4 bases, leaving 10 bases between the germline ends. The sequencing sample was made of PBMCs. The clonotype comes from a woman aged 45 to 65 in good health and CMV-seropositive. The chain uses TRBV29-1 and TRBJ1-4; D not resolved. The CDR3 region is CSVGGSGNEKLFF. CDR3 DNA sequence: TGCAGCGTTGGCGGCTCCGGTAATGAAAAACTGTTTTTT.